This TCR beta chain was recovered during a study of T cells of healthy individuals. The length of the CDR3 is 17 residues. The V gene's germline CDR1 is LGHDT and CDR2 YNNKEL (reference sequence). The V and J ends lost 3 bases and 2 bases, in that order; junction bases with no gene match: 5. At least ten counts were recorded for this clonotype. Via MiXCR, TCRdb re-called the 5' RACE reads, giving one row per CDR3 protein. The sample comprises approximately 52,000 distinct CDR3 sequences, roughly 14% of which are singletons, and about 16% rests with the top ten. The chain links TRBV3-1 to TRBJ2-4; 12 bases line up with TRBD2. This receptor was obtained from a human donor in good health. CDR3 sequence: CASSHTTSGSTKNIQYF. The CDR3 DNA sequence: TGTGCCAGCAGCCATACGACTAGCGGGAGTACCAAAAACATTCAGTACTTC.